This T cell receptor beta chain was identified in a study of radiotherapy plus CTLA-4 blockade in lung cancer. Study-wide context: Of all patients, more than 15% responded objectively and around 31% showed disease control.

CDR1 and CDR2 from the germline V gene are MNHNS and SASEGT. Trimming pared 4 bases from V and 3 bases from J, leaving 19 bases between. This CDR3 comprises 16 residues. TCRdb's copy holds only in-frame clones and misses some; the assay was immunoSEQ multiplex PCR. The table includes fewer than 40,000 clones, more than 75% detected once. A few counts support this clone. What it binds is unknown. Study-level findings and limits: Subsequent to radiotherapy plus ipilimumab, tumor-derived TCR clones underwent expansion in blood. Increased serum interferon-beta after radiation also reportedly predicted response strongly.

The sample in question was peripheral blood, obtained from a patient treated with radiotherapy plus ipilimumab. The chain couples TRBV6-1 to TRBJ2-7; possible D gene TRBD2, 5 bases. This TCR was recovered from a human donor with non-small cell lung cancer that progressed on radiotherapy plus ipilimumab. CDR3 loop: CASSVVGATVHYEQYF. CDR3 bases: TGTGCCAGCAGTGTGGTGGGAGCCACCGTCCACTACGAGCAGTACTTC.